This TCR beta chain was sequenced in a study of breast tumors, draining lymph nodes, adjacent tissues. The CDR3 totals 17 residues. From germline, CDR1 is SGHAT and CDR2 FQNNGV. Trimming at V came to 1 base and at J to 7 bases, leaving 11 bases not matched to a gene. The lymph nodes were axillary draining lymph nodes from breast cancer patients. As to this clonotype: Its antigen remains unidentified.

Points from the study as a whole: That most tumor T cells come from lymph nodes remained unproven. Tumor TCR diversity was below lymph nodes but above nontumor tissue.

TCRdb reprocessed the multiplex PCR reads via MiXCR and lists one record per CDR3 protein. The sample has nearly 200,000 distinct CDR3 sequences, approximately 30% seen once. This receptor was identified in a female donor with breast cancer. Some clones in this sample may be carry-over from other donors' samples. Source material: axillary lymph node tissue. The rearrangement joins TRBV11-2 to TRBJ2-5; 11 nucleotides line up with TRBD2. CDR3 DNA sequence: TGTGCCAGCAGCTTAGTCGGGAGTGGGCTAGCGGGGGGGACCCAGTACTTC. Its protein product is CASSLVGSGLAGGTQYF.